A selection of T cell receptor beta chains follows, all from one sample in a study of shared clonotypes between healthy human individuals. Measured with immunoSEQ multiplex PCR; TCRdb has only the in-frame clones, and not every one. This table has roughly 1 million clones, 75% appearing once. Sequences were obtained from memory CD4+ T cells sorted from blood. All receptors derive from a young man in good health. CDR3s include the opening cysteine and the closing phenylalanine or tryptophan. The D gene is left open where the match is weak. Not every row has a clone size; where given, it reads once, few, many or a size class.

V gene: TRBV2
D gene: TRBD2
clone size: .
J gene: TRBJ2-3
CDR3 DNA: TGTGCCAGCAGTGAAGCCCGGGGGGGCGGCACAGATACGCAGTATTTT
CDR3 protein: CASSEARGGGTDTQYF

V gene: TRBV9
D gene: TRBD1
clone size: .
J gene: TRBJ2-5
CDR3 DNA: TGTGCCAGCAGCGTAGCCTCGACAGGGGGCGGGGAGACCCAGTACTTC
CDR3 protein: CASSVASTGGGETQYF

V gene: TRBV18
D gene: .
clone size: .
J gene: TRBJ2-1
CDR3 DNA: TGTGCCAGCTCACCACAAGGACAAGGTAATGAGCAGTTCTTC
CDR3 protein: CASSPQGQGNEQFF

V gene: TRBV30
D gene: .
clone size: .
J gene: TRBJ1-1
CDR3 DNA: TGTGCCTGGAGTGCCCCCGGGGGCGGGTGGACTGAAGCTTTCTTT
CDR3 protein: CAWSAPGGGWTEAFF

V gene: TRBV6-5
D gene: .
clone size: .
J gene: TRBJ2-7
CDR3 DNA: TGTGCCAGCAGTCCCTCGTTGAGTTTCCACGAGCAGTACTTC
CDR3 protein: CASSPSLSFHEQYF

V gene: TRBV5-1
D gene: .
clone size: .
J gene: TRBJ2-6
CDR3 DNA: TGCGCCAGCAGCTTGGTCTCCGTCGGGGCCAACGTCCTGACTTTC
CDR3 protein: CASSLVSVGANVLTF

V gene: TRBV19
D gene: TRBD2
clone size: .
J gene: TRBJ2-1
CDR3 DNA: TGTGCCAGTAGTGATGCCGGGACTATCTACAATGAGCAGTTCTTC
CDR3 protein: CASSDAGTIYNEQFF

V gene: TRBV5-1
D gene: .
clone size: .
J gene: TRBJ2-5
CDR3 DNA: TGCGCCAGCAGCTTGTGGCAGGGGGGGAGAGAGACCCAGTACTTC
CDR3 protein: CASSLWQGGRETQYF

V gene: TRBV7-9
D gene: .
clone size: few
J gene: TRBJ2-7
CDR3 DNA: TGTGCCAGCAGCCCGGACGGTCAGGCCTACGAGCAGTACTTC
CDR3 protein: CASSPDGQAYEQYF

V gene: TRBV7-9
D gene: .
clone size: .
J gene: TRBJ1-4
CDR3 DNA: TGTGCCAGCACCCCCCCGGAATATAGACTAGCAACTAATGAAAAACTGTTTTTT
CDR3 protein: CASTPPEYRLATNEKLFF

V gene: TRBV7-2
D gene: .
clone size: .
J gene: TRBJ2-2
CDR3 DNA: TGTGCCAGCAGCTTAGTTGGCAGCTCCGGGGAGCTGTTTTTT
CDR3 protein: CASSLVGSSGELFF

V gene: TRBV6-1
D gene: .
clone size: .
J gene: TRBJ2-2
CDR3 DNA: TGTGCCAGCAGGTCGTGGGCCGGGGAGCTGTTTTTT
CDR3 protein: CASRSWAGELFF

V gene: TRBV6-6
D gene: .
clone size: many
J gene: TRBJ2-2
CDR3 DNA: TGTGCCAGCAGTTCCCCGGCAGAGCGTAAGCTGTTTTTT
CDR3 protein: CASSSPAERKLFF

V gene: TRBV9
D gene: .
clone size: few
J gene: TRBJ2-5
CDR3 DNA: TGTGCCAGCAGCGTAGGGGCTAGCGTCTATGAGACCCAGTACTTC
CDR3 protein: CASSVGASVYETQYF

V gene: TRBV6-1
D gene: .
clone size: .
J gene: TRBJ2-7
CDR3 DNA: TGTGCCAGCAGCCCCGGGTCCCGTCGCGAGCAGTACTTC
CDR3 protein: CASSPGSRREQYF

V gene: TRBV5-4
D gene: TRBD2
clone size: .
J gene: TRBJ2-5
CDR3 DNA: TGTGCCAGCAGCTTGGTAGCGGGGGCGGGGGAGACCCAGTACTTC
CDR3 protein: CASSLVAGAGETQYF

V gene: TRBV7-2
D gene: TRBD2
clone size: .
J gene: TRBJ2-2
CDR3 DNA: TGTGCCAGCAGCTCTCTAGCGGGAGTAACCGGGGAGCTGTTTTTT
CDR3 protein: CASSSLAGVTGELFF

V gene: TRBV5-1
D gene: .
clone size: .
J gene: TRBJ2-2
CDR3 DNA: TGCGCCAGCAGCTTGGTCGGGTTTGGGGAGCTGTTTTTT
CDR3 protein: CASSLVGFGELFF

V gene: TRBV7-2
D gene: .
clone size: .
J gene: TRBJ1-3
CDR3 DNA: TGTGCCAGCAGCGATACCCCCCAGAACACCATATATTTT
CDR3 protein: CASSDTPQNTIYF

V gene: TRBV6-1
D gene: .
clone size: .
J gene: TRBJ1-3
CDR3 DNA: TGTGCCAGCAGTGAAGGGTCCGGGGCTGGAAACACCATATATTTT
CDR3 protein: CASSEGSGAGNTIYF

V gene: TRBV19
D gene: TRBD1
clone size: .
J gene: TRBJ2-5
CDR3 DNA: TGTGCCAGTAAGGACAGACAGGGGGAAGAGACCCAGTACTTC
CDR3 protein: CASKDRQGEETQYF

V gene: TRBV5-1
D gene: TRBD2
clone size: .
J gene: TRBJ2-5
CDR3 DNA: TGCGCCAGCAGTTCCGGACTAGCGGGAGTAGAGACCCAGTACTTC
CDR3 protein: CASSSGLAGVETQYF

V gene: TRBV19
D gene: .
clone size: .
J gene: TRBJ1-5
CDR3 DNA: TGTGCCAGTAGCAAGGGGTCCAGAGGAAATCAGCCCCAGCATTTT
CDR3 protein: CASSKGSRGNQPQHF

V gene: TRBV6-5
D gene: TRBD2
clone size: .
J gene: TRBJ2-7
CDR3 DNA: TGTGCCAGCAGTAGGACTAGCGGCTCCTACGAGCAGTACTTC
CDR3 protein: CASSRTSGSYEQYF

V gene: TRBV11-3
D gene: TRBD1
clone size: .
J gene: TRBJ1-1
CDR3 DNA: TGTGCCAGCAGCCCTACAGGGGGTGTGACTGAAGCTTTCTTT
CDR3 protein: CASSPTGGVTEAFF

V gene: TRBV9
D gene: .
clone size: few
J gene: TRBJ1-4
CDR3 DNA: TGTGCCAGCAGCGTAAGGAACAGCCCTAATGAAAAACTGTTTTTT
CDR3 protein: CASSVRNSPNEKLFF

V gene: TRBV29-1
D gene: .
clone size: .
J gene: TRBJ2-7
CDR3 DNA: TGCAGCGTGAACAGGGGCGGGAGCGACTACGAGCAGTACTTC
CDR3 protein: CSVNRGGSDYEQYF

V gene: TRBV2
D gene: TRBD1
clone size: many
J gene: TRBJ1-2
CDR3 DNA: TGTGCCAGCAGTTCCGGACAGGGATCATATGGCTACACCTTC
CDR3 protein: CASSSGQGSYGYTF

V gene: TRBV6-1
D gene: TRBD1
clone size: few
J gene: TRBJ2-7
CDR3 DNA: TGTGCCAGCAGTGACGCCGGGACAGGGGGCTACGAGCAGTACTTC
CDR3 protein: CASSDAGTGGYEQYF

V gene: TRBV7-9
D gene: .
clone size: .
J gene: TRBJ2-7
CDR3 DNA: TGTGCCAGCAGCTTTGGAGTTGTCTGGGGACTTAACGACGAGCAGTACTTC
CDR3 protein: CASSFGVVWGLNDEQYF

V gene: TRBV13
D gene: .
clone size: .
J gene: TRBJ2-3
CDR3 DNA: TGTGCCAGCAGCTTAGGAAGGGACAACACAGATACGCAGTATTTT
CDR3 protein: CASSLGRDNTDTQYF

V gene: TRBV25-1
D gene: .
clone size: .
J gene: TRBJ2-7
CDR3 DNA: TGTGCCAGCAGCGACACGACAGGGAGGTACGAGCAGTACTTC
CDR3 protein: CASSDTTGRYEQYF

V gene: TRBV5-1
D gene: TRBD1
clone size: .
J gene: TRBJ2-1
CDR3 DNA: TGCGCCAGCAGCTTTACAGGGGGCGTTGAGCAGTTCTTC
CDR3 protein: CASSFTGGVEQFF

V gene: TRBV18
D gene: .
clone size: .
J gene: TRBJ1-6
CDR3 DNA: TGTGCCAGCTCACCATTGGAGGGTAATTCACCCCTCCACTTT
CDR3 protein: CASSPLEGNSPLHF

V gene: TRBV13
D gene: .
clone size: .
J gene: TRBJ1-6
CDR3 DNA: TGTGCCAGCAGACGAGGGGGGGGCGATTCACCCCTCCACTTT
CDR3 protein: CASRRGGGDSPLHF

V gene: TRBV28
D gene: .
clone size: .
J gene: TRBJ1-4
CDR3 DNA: TGTGCCAGCAGTTTTGAGGGAGTGGATGAAAAACTGTTTTTT
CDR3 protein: CASSFEGVDEKLFF

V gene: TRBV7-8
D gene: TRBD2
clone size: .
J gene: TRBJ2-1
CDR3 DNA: TGTGCCAGCAGCTTAGCAGCTGGAAGCGGGAGGGCCTGGGAGCAGTTCTTC
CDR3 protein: CASSLAAGSGRAWEQFF

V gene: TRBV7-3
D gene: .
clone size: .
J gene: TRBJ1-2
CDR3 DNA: TGTGCCAGCAAATATCCGGGCTACACCTTC
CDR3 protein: CASKYPGYTF

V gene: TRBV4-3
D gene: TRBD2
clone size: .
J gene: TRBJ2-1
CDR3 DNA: TGCGCCAGCAGCCAAGATAGTCACGGGACTAGCGGGAGTTTCTCCTACAATGAGCAGTTCTTC
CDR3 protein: CASSQDSHGTSGSFSYNEQFF

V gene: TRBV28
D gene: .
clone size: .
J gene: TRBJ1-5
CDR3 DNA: TGTGCCAGCAGGCCCCCTGTGGTGAATCAGCCCCAGCATTTT
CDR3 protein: CASRPPVVNQPQHF

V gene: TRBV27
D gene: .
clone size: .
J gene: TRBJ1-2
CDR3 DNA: TGTGCCAGCAGGGGAAACCTATGGAGGACTGGGGGTGGCTACACCTTC
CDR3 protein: CASRGNLWRTGGGYTF

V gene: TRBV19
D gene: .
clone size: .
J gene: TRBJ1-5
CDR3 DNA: TGTGCCAGTAGTATATGGGAAAATAGCAATCAGCCCCAGCATTTT
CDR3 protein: CASSIWENSNQPQHF

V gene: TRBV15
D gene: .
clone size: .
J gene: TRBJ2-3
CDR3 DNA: TGTGCCACCAGCAGAGAGGGCGGTATGACGATGGATACGCAGTATTTT
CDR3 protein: CATSREGGMTMDTQYF

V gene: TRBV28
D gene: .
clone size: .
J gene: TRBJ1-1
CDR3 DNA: TGTGCCAGCAGCTACCAGCGAGAAGCTTTCTTT
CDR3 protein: CASSYQREAFF

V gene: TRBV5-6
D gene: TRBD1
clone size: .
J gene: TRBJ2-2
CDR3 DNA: TGTGCCAGCAGCTTTTCGACAGGGCTGGCCACCGGGGAGCTGTTTTTT
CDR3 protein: CASSFSTGLATGELFF

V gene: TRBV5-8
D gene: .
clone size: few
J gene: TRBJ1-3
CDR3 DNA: TGTGCCACGCGAACAACAACTGGAAACACCATATATTTT
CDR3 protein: CATRTTTGNTIYF

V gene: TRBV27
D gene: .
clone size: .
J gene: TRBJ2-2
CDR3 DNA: TGTGCCAGCAGTGAAACATGGGCGACCGGGGAGCTGTTTTTT
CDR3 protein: CASSETWATGELFF

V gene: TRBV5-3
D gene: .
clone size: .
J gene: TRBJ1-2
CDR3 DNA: TGTGCCAGAAGCTTGGATCGCAGTTGGGGTTATGGCTACACCTTC
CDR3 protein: CARSLDRSWGYGYTF

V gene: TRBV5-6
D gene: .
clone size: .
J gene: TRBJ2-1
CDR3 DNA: TGTGCCAGCAGCTCGGGACCAAGCTCCTACAATGAGCAGTTCTTC
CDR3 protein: CASSSGPSSYNEQFF